The clone carrying this TCR beta chain was recorded once. Its antigen is still unknown. Produced via immunoSEQ multiplex PCR; TCRdb's table is partial and in-frame only. The sample carries some 360,000 clones, more than 60% recorded once. These data come from a study of shared clonotypes between healthy human individuals. General study points: Lower generation probabilities were found for non-shared clonotypes than for those shared by all four donors.

The CDR3 consists of 14 residues. V was cut by 2 bases and J by 5 bases, with 10 bases left in between. CDR1 is MNHNY, CDR2 SVGAGI, per germline (reference sequence). The clonotype was recovered from a man aged 25 to 45 in good health. The sample comprised memory CD4+ T cells sorted from blood. The subset denotes: CD45RA-negative fraction. The genes are TRBV6-6 and TRBJ2-1; D uncertain. The CDR3 sequence: CASSYEGLHNEQFF. Written as DNA, the CDR3 is TGTGCCAGCAGTTACGAAGGGCTCCACAATGAGCAGTTCTTC.